The entry below gives a single TCR beta chain sequence along with its context. Its antigen is undetermined. At the DNA level, this CDR3 is encoded by other sequences in the same sample as well. Researchers ran the assay at a deep level. Per the authors' pipeline: ImmunoSEQ supplied junction-only sequences lacking quality scores, so filtering was different. Using immunoSEQ multiplex PCR, the repertoire was profiled, and TCRdb retains in-frame clones only, with some absent. Clone size and the V and J calls come from that table; the DNA yielded D and trimming. The sample has 450,000 to 500,000 clones; 79% are singletons. The sample comes from a study of shared clonotypes between healthy human individuals. Overall study results and limits: Donor scarcity curtailed the genetic and exposure-history diversity represented herein.

This CDR3 has 14 amino acids. V was trimmed by 3 bases and J by 1 base, leaving 8 bases between them. In germline, CDR1 is SEHNR, CDR2 FQNEAQ (reference sequence). What was sequenced was PBMCs. The J gene is TRBJ2-3, the V gene TRBV7-9; D remains ambiguous. The TCR was taken from a woman aged 40-49 years in good health. Some clones in this sample may be carry-over from other donors' samples. CDR3 amino acids: CASSFWSGTDTQYF. DNA for the CDR3: TGTGCCAGCAGCTTTTGGTCAGGCACAGATACGCAGTATTTT.